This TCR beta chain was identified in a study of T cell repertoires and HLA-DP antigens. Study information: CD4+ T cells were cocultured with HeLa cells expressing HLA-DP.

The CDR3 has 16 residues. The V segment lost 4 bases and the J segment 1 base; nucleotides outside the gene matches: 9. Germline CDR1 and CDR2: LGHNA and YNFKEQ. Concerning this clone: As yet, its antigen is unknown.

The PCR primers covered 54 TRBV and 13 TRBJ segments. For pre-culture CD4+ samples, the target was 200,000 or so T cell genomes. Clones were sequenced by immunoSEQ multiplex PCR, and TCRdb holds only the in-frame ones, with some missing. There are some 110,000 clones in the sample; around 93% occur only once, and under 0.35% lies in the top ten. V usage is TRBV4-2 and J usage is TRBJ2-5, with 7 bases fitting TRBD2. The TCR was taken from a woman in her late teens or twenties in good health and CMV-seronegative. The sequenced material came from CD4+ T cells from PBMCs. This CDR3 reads CASSRTREGGQETQYF. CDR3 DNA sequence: TGTGCCAGCAGCCGAACGAGGGAGGGTGGCCAAGAGACCCAGTACTTC.